This T cell receptor (beta chain) was profiled in a study of blood T cell repertoires in COVID-19. At the level of the study: Samples of COVID-19 (acute and convalescent) were obtained from the United States, Italy and Spain.

Trimming left V 7 bases short and J 2 bases short, with 11 bases between. The V gene's germline CDR1 is MNHEY and CDR2 SVGAGI. CDR3 length: 13 amino acids. Assay: immunoSEQ multiplex PCR; the TCRdb copy retains only in-frame clones and omits some. The data show around 60,000 clones, about 93% seen once. The TCR originated in a woman of 80 years or more with active COVID-19. The chain has TRBV6-5 and TRBJ1-1, with no clear D. The sequenced material came from peripheral blood. In DNA, the CDR3 is TGTGCCAGCACAGAAACAGTTAACACTGAAGCTTTCTTT. Amino acids: CASTETVNTEAFF.